The TCR beta chain described here comes from a study of Ad26.COV2.S vaccination and SARS-CoV-2 variants. This CDR3 has 19 residues. The germline V gene has CDR1 SGHNT and CDR2 YENEEA. The V gene end was trimmed by 7 bases and the J gene end by 3 bases; junction bases not matched to a gene: 16. This clone was observed a single time. Its specificity is unknown. Assay used: immunoSEQ multiplex PCR; TCRdb lists only in-frame clones, some missing. The table lists 300,000 to 450,000 clones, about 91% of them singletons. Whole-study findings and limits: Breadth, reportedly substantial, characterized the spike-specific CD8+ and CD4+ T cell responses after vaccination. Relative to placebo recipients, vaccine recipients exhibited elevated spike-specific TCR breadth.

This specimen was peripheral blood, taken after recovery from COVID-19. This receptor was obtained from a human donor who had recovered from COVID-19. This chain uses TRBV11-3 with TRBJ2-6; 9 bases match TRBD1. DNA of the CDR3: TGTGCCAGCATTCACGGGCCGGGACAGGGTAACTATGGGGCCAACGTCCTGACTTTC. Protein sequence: CASIHGPGQGNYGANVLTF.